This T cell receptor (beta chain) was found in a study of CD8 T cells in Susac syndrome. The authors reverse transcribed about 0.5 to 1 ug RNA with random hexamers. A multiplex approach, immunoSEQ multiplex PCR, amplified TCR beta CDR3 across 54 Vbeta and 13 Jbeta. TCRdb recomputed calls from the immunoSEQ multiplex PCR reads with MiXCR, one row per CDR3 protein. The sample has about 120,000 distinct CDR3 sequences, around 90% seen once; the top ten hold less than 0.15%. V dropped 0 bases and J dropped 6 bases, with 6 bases sitting between them. The CDR3 consists of 13 residues. Germline CDR1 is SGHVS and CDR2 is FQNEAQ. Negative isolation yielded CD8+ and CD4+ T cells; FACS enriched TEMRA cells.

This chain connects TRBV7-8 to TRBJ2-1; tentatively, D is TRBD1 (5 bases). The origin of this receptor is a human donor in good health. Input material: CD4+ T cells from PBMCs. The CDR3 DNA reads as TGTGCCAGCAGCTTAGCGCAGGGCAATGAGCAGTTCTTC. Translation: CASSLAQGNEQFF.